The clone carrying this T cell receptor beta chain was seen many times. This specimen belongs to a study of T-cell reconstitution after alpha-beta-depleted transplantation in children. V lost 6 bases to trimming and J lost 4 bases; unmatched junction nucleotides: 11. The CDR3 extends over 16 amino acids. Germline loops: CDR1 SEHNR, CDR2 FQNEAQ (reference sequence). Unique molecular identifiers were incorporated during preparation of the TCRbeta library. One entry per CDR3 protein, called by TCRdb with MiXCR from the PCR reads. Of 190,000 or so distinct CDR3 sequences in the sample, roughly 14% are singletons; the top ten hold around 14%.

This sequence joins TRBV7-9 and TRBJ2-3; 9 nucleotides line up with TRBD1. The sequence was obtained from a human donor who donated a stem cell graft to a child with acute lymphoblastic leukemia. The sample consisted of PBMCs from the stem cell graft donor, taken from the stem cell graft. DNA for the CDR3: TGTGCCAGCAGGTCTACCGGGACAGGGAGGGCAGATACGCAGTATTTT. This encodes CASRSTGTGRADTQYF. The whole variable domain, filled in from reference TRBV7-9 and TRBJ2-3, reads DTGVSQNPRHKITKRGQNVTFRCDPISEHNRLYWYRQTLGQGPEFLTYFQNEAQLEKSRLLSDRFSAERPKGSFSTLEIQRTEQGDSAMYLCASRSTGTGRADTQYFGPGTRLTVL.